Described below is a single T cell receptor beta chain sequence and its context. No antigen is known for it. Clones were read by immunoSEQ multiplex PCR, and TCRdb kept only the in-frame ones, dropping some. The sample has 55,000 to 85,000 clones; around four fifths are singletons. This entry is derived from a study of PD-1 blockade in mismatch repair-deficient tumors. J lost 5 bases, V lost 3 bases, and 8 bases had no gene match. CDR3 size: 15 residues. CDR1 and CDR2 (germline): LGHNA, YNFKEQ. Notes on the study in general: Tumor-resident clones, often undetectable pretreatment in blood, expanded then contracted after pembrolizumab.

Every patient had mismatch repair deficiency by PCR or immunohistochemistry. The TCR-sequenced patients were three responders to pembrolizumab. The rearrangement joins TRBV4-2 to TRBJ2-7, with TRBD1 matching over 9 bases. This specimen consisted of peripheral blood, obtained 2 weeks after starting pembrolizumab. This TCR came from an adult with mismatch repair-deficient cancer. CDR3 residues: CASSQPGTGFNEQYF. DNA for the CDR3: TGTGCCAGCAGCCAGCCCGGGACAGGGTTCAACGAGCAGTACTTC.